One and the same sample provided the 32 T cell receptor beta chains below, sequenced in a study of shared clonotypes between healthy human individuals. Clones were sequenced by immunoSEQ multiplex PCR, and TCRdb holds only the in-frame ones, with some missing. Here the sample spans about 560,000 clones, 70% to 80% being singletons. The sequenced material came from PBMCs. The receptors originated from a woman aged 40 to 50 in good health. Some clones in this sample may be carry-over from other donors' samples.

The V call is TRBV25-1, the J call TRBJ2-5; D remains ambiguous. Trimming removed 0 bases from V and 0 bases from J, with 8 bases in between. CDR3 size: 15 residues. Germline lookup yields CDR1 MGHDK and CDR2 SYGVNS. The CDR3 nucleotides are TGTGCCAGCAGTGAATATGGACGGAACCAAGAGACCCAGTACTTC. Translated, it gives CASSEYGRNQETQYF.

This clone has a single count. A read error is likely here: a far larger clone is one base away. The CDR3 nucleotides are TGTGCCAGCAGCCAATTCCCCTCAGCGGGAGCCTCTACCGGGGAGCTGTTTTTT. Protein product: CASSQFPSAGASTGELFF. The chain uses TRBV4-2 and TRBJ2-2; 8 nucleotides line up with TRBD2. V shed 2 bases, J shed 5 bases, and the junction held 13 bases outside the gene matches. The CDR3 spans 18 residues. CDR1 and CDR2 (germline): LGHNA, YNFKEQ.

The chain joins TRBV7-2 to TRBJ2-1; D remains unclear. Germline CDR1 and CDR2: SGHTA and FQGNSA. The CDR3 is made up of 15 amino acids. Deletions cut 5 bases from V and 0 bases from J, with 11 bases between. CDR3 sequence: CASSPQASSYNEQFF. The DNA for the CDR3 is TGTGCCAGCAGCCCCCAAGCCAGCTCCTACAATGAGCAGTTCTTC. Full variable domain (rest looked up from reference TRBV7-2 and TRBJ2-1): GAGVSQSPSNKVTEKGKDVELRCDPISGHTALYWYRQSLGQGLEFLIYFQGNSAPDKSGLPSDRFSAERTGGSVSTLTIQRTQQEDSAVYLCASSPQASSYNEQFFGPGTRLTVL.

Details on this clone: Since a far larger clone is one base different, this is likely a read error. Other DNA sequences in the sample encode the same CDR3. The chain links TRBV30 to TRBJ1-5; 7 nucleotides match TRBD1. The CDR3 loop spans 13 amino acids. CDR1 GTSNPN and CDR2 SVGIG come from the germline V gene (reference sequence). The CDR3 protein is CAWSTGADQPQHF. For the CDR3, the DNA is TGCGCCTGGTCCACAGGGGCCGATCAGCCCCAGCATTTT.

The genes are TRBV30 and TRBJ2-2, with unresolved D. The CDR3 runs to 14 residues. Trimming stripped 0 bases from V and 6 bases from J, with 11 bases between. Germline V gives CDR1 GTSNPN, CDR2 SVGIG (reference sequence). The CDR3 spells CAWSVPGVPGELFF. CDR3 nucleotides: TGTGCCTGGAGTGTACCTGGGGTCCCCGGGGAGCTGTTTTTT.

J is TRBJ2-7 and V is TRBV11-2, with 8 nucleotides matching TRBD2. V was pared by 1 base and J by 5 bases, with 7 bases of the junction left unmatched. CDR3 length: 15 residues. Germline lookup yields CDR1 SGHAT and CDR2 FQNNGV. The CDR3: CASSLVRGRRDEQYF. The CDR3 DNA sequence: TGTGCCAGCAGCTTAGTTCGCGGGAGGAGAGACGAGCAGTACTTC.

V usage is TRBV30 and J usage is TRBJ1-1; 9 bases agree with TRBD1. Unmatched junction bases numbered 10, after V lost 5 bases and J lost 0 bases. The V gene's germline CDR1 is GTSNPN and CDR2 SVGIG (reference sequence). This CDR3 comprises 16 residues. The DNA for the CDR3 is TGTGCCTGGCGGAAGGGGACAGGGTTGTTGAACACTGAAGCTTTCTTT. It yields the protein CAWRKGTGLLNTEAFF.

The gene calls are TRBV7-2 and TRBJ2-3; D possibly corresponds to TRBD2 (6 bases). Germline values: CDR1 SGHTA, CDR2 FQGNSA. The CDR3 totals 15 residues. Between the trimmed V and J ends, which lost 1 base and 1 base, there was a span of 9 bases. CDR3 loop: CASSLVGLRTDTQYF. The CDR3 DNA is TGTGCCAGCAGCTTAGTGGGACTTCGCACAGATACGCAGTATTTT.

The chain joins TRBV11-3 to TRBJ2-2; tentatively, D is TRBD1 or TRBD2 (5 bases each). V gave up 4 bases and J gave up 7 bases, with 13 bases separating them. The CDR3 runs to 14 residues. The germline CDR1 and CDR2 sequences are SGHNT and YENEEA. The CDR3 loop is CASSYGTLGGELFF. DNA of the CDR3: TGTGCCAGCAGCTACGGGACGCTAGGCGGGGAGCTGTTTTTT.

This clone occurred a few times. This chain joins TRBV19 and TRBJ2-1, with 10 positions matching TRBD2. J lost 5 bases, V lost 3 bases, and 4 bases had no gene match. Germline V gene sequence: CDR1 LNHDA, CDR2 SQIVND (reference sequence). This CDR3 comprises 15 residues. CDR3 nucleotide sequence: TGTGCCAGTAGTATTGCTAGCGGGGGAAACAATGAGCAGTTCTTC. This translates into CASSIASGGNNEQFF.

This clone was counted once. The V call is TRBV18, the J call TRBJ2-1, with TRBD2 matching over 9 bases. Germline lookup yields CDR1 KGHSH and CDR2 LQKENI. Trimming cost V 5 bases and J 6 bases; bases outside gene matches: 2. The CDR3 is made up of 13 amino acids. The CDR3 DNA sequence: TGTGCCAGCTCAGGGACTAGCCTCAATGAGCAGTTCTTC. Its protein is CASSGTSLNEQFF.

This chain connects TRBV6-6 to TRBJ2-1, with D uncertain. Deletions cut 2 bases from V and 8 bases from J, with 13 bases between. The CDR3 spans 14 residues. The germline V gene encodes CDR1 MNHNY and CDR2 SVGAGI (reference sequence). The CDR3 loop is CASSYGVDVDEQFF. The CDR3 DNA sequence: TGTGCCAGCAGTTACGGGGTGGATGTGGATGAGCAGTTCTTC.

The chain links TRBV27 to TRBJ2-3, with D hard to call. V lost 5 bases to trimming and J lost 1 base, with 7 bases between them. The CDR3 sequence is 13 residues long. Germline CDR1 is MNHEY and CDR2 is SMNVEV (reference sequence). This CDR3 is CASSQSCTDTQYF. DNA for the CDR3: TGTGCCAGCAGTCAATCCTGCACAGATACGCAGTATTTT.

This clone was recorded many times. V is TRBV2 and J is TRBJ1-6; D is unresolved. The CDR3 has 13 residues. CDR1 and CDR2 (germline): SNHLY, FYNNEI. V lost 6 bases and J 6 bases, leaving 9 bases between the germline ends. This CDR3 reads CASRPGPNSPLHF. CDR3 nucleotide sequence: TGTGCCAGCAGGCCCGGACCTAATTCACCCCTCCACTTT.

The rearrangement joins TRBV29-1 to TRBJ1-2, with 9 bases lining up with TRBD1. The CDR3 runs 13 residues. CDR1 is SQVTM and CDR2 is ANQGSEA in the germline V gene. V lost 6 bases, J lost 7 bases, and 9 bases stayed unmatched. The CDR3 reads CSVVTGGIGGYTF. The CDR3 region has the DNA TGCAGCGTGGTGACAGGGGGTATCGGTGGCTACACCTTC.

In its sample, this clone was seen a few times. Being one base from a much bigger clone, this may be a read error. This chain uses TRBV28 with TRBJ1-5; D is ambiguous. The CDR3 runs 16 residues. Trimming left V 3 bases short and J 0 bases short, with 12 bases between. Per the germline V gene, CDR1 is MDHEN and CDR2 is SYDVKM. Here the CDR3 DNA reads TGTGCCAGCAGTTTGACGAGCGCATATAGCAATCAGCCCCAGCATTTT. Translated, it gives CASSLTSAYSNQPQHF.

The CDR3 DNA reads TGTGCCAGCAGTGCGCGACAGGGAAGAAGGTTTGGGGCCAACGTCCTGACTTTC. Its translation: CASSARQGRRFGANVLTF. The V and J genes are TRBV2 and TRBJ2-6; 7 bases are a match to TRBD1. The CDR3 has 18 amino acids. The J segment lost 3 bases and the V segment lost 4 bases, leaving 12 bases of the junction unmatched. Looked up from germline, CDR1 is SNHLY and CDR2 is FYNNEI.

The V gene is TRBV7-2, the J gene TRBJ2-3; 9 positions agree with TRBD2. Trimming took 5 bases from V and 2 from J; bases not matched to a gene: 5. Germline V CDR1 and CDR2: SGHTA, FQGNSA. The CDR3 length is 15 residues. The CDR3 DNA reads TGTGCCAGCAGCGACACTAGCGGGCTCACAGATACGCAGTATTTT. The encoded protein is CASSDTSGLTDTQYF.

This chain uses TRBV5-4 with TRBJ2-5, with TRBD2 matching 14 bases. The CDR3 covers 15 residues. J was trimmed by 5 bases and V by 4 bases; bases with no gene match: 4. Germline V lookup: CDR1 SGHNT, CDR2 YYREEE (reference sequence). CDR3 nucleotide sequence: TGTGCCAGCAGCGGACTAGCGGGAGGCGTGGAGACCCAGTACTTC. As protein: CASSGLAGGVETQYF.

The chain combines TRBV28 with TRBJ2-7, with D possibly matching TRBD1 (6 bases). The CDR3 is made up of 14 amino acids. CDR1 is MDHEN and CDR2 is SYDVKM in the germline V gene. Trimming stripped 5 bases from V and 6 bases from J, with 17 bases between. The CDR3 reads CASSVPGQIAEQYF. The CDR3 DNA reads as TGTGCCAGCAGTGTCCCGGGACAAATAGCCGAGCAGTACTTC.

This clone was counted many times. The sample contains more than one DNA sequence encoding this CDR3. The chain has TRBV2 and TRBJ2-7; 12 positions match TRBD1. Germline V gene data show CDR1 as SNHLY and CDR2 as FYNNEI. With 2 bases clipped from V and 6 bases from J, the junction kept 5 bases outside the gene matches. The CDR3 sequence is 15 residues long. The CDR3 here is CASSEWDRGLVEQYF. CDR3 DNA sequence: TGTGCCAGCAGTGAATGGGACAGGGGGCTAGTCGAGCAGTACTTC. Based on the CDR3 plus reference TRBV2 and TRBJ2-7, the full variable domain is EPEVTQTPSHQVTQMGQEVILRCVPISNHLYFYWYRQILGQKVEFLVSFYNNEISEKSEIFDDQFSVERPDGSNFTLKIRSTKLEDSAMYFCASSEWDRGLVEQYFGPGTRLTVT.

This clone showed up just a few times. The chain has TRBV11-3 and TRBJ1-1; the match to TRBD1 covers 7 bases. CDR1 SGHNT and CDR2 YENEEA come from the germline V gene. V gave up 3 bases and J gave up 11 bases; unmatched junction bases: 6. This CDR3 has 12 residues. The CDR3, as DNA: TGTGCCAGCAGCTTCGCGGGACAGCGGGCTTTCTTT. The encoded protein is CASSFAGQRAFF.

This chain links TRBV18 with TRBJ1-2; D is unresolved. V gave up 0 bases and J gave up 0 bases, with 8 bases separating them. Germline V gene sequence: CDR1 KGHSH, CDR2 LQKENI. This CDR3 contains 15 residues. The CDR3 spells CASSPPVGSNYGYTF. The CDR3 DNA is TGTGCCAGCTCACCACCGGTGGGTTCTAACTATGGCTACACCTTC.

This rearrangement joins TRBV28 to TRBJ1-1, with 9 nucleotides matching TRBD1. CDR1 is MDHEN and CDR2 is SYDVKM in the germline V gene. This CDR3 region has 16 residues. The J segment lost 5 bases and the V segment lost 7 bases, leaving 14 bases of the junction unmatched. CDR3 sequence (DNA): TGTGCCAGCACCCCCTTACCAGGACAGGGGTTGACTGAAGCTTTCTTT. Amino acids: CASTPLPGQGLTEAFF. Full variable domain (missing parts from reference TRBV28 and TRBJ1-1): DVKVTQSSRYLVKRTGEKVFLECVQDMDHENMFWYRQDPGLGLRLIYFSYDVKMKEKGDIPEGYSVSREKKERFSLILESASTNQTSMYLCASTPLPGQGLTEAFFGQGTRLTVV.

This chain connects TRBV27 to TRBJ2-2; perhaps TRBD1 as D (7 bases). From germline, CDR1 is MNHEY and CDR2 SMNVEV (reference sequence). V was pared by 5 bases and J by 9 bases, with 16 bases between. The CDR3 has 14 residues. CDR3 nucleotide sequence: TGTGCCAGCAGTCAGCAGGGGGGTGGCCGGGAGCTGTTTTTT. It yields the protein CASSQQGGGRELFF.

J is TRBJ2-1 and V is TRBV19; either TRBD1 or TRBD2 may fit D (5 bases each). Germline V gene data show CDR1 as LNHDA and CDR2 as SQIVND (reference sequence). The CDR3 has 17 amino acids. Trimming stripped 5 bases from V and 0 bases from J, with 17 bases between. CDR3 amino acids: CASSGRTWGSSYNEQFF. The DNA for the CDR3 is TGTGCCAGTAGTGGAAGGACTTGGGGGAGCTCCTACAATGAGCAGTTCTTC.

Here the CDR3 DNA reads TGCGCCAGCAGCACGGCCGGGACGCCAGATACGCAGTATTTT. Translation: CASSTAGTPDTQYF. The genes are TRBV5-1 and TRBJ2-3; D is tentatively TRBD1 or TRBD2 (5 bases each). Germline CDR1 is SGHRS and CDR2 is YFSETQ. Between the trimmed V and J ends, which lost 4 bases and 4 bases, there was a span of 13 bases. The CDR3 length is 14 residues. The whole variable domain, remainder taken from reference TRBV5-1 and TRBJ2-3, is KAGVTQTPRYLIKTRGQQVTLSCSPISGHRSVSWYQQTPGQGLQFLFEYFSETQRNKGNFPGRFSGRQFSNSRSEMNVSTLELGDSALYLCASSTAGTPDTQYFGPGTRLTVL.

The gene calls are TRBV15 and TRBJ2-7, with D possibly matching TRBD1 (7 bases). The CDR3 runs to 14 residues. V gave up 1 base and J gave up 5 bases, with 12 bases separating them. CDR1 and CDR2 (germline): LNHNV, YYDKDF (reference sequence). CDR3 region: CATSRGGTEDEQYF. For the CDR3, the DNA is TGTGCCACCAGCAGAGGCGGGACAGAGGACGAGCAGTACTTC.

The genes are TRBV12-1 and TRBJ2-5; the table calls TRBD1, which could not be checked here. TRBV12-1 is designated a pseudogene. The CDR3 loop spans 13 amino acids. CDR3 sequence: CASSPRTKGTQYF. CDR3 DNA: TGTGCCAGCAGCCCTAGGACAAAGGGGACCCAGTACTTC.

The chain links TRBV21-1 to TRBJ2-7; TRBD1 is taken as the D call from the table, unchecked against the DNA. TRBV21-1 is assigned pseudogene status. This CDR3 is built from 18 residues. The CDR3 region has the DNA TGTGCCAGCAGCCTGAATCCCGGGACAGGGGATTTTTGCTACGAGCAGTACTTC. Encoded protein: CASSLNPGTGDFCYEQYF.

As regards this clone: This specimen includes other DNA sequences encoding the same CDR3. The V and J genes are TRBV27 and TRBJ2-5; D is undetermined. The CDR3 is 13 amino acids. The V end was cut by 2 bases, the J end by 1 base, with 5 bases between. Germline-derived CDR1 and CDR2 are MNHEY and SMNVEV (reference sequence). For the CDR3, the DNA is TGTGCCAGCAGTTTAAGGCGCCAAGAGACCCAGTACTTC. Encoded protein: CASSLRRQETQYF.

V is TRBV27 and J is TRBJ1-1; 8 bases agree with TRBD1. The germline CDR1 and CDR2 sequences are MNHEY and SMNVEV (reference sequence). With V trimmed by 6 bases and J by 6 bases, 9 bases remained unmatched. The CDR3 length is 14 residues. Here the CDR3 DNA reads TGTGCCAGCAGCCCCTTGGGACAGGTCTCTGAAGCTTTCTTT. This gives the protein CASSPLGQVSEAFF.